This TCR beta chain was retrieved from a study of T cell changes during pregnancy in multiple sclerosis (dated by TCRdb to between 2018 and 2020). Background for the entire study: The study looked at changes in the T cell repertoire across pregnancy in women with multiple sclerosis.

Library creation used the immunoSEQ multiplex PCR assay. TCRdb took over this immuneACCESS table, retaining in-frame rearrangements with V and J assigned. Such tables are incomplete; in checked studies, under half of the missing clones stem from an unresolved V gene, and the remainder is unexplained. This sample lists 50,000 or so clones; around 90% were detected once. About 0.24% of the sample is in the top ten clones. Points on this clone: Its cognate antigen has yet to be identified. Base qualities were left out, and no much larger clone turns up one base away.

The CDR3 numbers 15 residues from cysteine through phenylalanine. Kept here is only the CDR3 DNA, which spans 45 bases and is read in frame from base 1. CDR1 and CDR2, per the germline V gene, are MNHEY and SVGAGI. V is pruned by 7 bases and J by 7 bases, leaving 15 bases of the junction without a gene match. The TCR comes from a female donor with multiple sclerosis, enrolled in a pregnancy study. The sequences come from CD4+ T cells from peripheral blood mononuclear cells, collected in the second trimester of pregnancy. The rearrangement combines TRBV6-5 with TRBJ2-5; 7 nucleotides in the junction match TRBD2. This receptor carries the CDR3 CASMGLGGSSGTQYF. The nucleotide sequence reads as follows: TGTGCCAGCATGGGATTGGGGGGGAGTTCAGGGACCCAGTACTTC.